This TCR beta chain was recorded in a study of blood T cells in healthy people across ages. Overall study findings and caveats: Unsorted PBMCs ruled out conclusive naive versus antigen-experienced comparison. Higher diversity and more naive CD4+ cells were features of long-lived donors, compared to aged donors. Age brought a roughly linear fall in TCR beta diversity measured per million T cells.

This clonotype was detected only a few times. Its antigen is not known. Combining a sample-barcoded 5' primer with a J-beta primer mix, a second PCR ran for roughly 6 to 12 cycles. Per-sample output comprised a minimum of 2.5 million paired-end reads containing CDR3. TCRdb fed the 5' RACE reads into MiXCR, producing one record per CDR3 protein. This repertoire shows roughly 900,000 distinct CDR3 sequences, 48% found once; its top ten account for 10% to 15%. The TCR sequence derives from a man between 25 and 39 years old in good health. The source material was blood.

Here the CDR3 reads CASSGLARETQYF. The DNA of the CDR3 is TGTGCCAGCAGTGGACTAGCGAGGGAGACCCAGTACTTC. The rearrangement uses TRBV2 and TRBJ2-5, with 8 bases that match TRBD2. This CDR3 region has 13 residues. Losses at the gene ends were 4 bases for V and 5 bases for J; bases not matched to a gene: 3. Germline V gene lookup returns CDR1 SNHLY and CDR2 FYNNEI.